The present T cell receptor beta chain was sequenced within a study of T cell responses to AZD1222 COVID-19 vaccine. Study results and limitations: The donor group comprised mostly white British people and more females; the analysis possibly underestimated clonal diversity. It was only a handful of AZD1222 recipients who were seropositive at baseline. Samples come after the peak T cell response, not at day 14.

Assay used: immunoSEQ multiplex PCR; TCRdb lists only in-frame clones, some missing. The sample lists over 60,000 clones; about 80% were seen once. Details on this clone: Its antigen is as yet unknown.

The TCR sequence derives from an adult who received the AZD1222 COVID-19 vaccine. The sample in question was peripheral blood, obtained 28 days after the second AZD1222 dose.

CDR3 DNA: TGCGCCAGCAGCCAAGATTTTTCAGCGGGGGGGATCCAAGAGACCCAGTACTTC. This codes for CASSQDFSAGGIQETQYF. The rearrangement uses TRBV4-1 and TRBJ2-5; 10 nucleotides agree with TRBD2. Trimming at V came to 0 bases and at J to 1 base, leaving 8 bases not matched to a gene. The CDR3 totals 18 residues. Germline loops: CDR1 MGHRA, CDR2 YSYEKL.